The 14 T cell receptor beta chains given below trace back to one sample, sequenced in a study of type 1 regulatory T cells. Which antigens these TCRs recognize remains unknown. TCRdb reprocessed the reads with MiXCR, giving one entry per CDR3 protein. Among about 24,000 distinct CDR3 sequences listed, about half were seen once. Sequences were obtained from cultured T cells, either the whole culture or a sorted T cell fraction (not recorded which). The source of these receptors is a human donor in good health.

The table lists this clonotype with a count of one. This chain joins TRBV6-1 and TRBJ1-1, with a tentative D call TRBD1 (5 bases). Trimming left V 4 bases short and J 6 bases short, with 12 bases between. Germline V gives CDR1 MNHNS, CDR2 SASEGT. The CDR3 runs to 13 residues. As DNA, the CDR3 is TGTGCCAGCAGTGGGGGCACCGGGGCTGAAGCTTTCTTT. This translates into CASSGGTGAEAFF.

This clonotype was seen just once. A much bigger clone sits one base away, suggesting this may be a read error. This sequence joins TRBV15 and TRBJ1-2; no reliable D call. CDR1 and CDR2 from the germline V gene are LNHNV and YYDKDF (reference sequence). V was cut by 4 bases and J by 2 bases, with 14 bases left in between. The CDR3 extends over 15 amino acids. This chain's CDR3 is CATSKDTVGNYGYTF. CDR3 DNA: TGTGCCACCAGCAAAGATACGGTGGGGAACTATGGCTACACCTTC.

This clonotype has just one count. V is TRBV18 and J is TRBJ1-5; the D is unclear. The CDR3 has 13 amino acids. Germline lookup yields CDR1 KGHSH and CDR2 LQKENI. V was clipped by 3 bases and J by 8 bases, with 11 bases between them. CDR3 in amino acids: CASSPSRLEPQHF. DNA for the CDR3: TGTGCCAGCTCACCCTCTAGATTGGAGCCCCAGCATTTT.

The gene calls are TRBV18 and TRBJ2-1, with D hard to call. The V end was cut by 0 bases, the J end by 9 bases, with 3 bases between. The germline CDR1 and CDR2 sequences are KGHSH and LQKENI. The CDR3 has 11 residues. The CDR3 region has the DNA TGTGCCAGCTCACCACCTGGTGAGCAGTTCTTC. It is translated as CASSPPGEQFF. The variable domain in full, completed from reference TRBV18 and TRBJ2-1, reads NAGVMQNPRHLVRRRGQEARLRCSPMKGHSHVYWYRQLPEEGLKFMVYLQKENIIDESGMPKERFSAEFPKEGPSILRIQQVVRGDSAAYFCASSPPGEQFFGPGTRLTVL.

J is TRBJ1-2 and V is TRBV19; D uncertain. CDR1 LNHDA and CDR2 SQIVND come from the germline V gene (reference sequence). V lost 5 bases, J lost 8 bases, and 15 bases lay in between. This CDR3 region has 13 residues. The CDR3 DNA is TGTGCCAGTAGTCCCGGTCGAGGTAGGGGCTACACCTTC. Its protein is CASSPGRGRGYTF.

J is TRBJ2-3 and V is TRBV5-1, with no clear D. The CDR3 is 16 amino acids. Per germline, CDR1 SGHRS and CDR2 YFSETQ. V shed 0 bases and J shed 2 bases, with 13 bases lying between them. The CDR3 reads CASSLEGDGTTDTQYF. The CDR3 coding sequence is TGCGCCAGCAGCTTGGAGGGCGACGGAACCACAGATACGCAGTATTTT.

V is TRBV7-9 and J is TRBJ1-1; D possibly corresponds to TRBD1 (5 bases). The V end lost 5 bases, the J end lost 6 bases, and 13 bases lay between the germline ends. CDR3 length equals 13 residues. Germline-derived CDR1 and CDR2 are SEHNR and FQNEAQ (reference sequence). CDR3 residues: CASSAQEGAEAFF. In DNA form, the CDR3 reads TGTGCCAGCAGCGCACAGGAGGGTGCTGAAGCTTTCTTT.

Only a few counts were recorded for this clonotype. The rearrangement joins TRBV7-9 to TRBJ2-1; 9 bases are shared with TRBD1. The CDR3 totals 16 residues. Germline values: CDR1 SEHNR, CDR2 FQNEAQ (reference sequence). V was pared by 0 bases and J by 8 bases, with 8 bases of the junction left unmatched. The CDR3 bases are TGTGCCAGCAGCTTAGCGGGACAGGGAGAGTTGGATGAGCAGTTCTTC. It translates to CASSLAGQGELDEQFF.

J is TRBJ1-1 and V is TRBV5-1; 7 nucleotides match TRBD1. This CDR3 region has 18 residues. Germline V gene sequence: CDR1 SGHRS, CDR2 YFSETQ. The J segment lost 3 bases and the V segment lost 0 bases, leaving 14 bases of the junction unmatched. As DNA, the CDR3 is TGCGCCAGCAGCTTGGCCCCTCAGGGGGTCAAACGACACACTGAAGCTTTCTTT. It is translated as CASSLAPQGVKRHTEAFF.

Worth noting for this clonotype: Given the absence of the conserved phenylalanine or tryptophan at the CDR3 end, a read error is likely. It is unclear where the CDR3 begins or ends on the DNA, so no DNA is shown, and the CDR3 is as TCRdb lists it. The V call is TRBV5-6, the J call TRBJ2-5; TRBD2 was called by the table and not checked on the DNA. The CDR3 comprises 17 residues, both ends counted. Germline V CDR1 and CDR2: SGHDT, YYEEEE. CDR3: CASSFPDHGLAGGPGYP.

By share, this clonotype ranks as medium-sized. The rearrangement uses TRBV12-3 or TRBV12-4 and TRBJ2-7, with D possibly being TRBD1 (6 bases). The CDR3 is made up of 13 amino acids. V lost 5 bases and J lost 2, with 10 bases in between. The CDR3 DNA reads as TGTGCCAGCAGTCCAGGACAGCCCTACGAGCAGTACTTC. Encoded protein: CASSPGQPYEQYF.

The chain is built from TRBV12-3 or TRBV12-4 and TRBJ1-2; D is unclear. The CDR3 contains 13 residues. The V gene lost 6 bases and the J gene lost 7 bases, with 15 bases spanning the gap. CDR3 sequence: CASRPRGYIGYTF. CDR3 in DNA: TGTGCCAGCAGACCTCGCGGGTATATTGGCTACACCTTC.

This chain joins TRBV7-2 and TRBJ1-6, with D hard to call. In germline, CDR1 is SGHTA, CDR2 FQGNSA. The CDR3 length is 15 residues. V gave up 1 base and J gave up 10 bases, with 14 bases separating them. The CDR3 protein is CASSLVGVVPSPLHF. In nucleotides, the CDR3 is TGTGCCAGCAGCTTAGTGGGCGTGGTACCCTCACCCCTCCACTTT.

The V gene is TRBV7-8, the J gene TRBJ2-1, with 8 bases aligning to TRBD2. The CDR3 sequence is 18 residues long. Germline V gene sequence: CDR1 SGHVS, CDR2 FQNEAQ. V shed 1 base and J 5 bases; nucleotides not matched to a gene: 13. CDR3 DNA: TGTGCCAGCAGCTTAGGCCGCGGGGGGTGGTCCCCTAACAATGAGCAGTTCTTC. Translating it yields CASSLGRGGWSPNNEQFF.